Listed here are 30 T cell receptor beta chains from one sample, sequenced in a study of blood T cell repertoires in COVID-19. Libraries were prepared by immunoSEQ multiplex PCR; TCRdb keeps only in-frame clonotypes and omits some of them. In the table there are 280,000 or so clones, around 85% of which are singletons. Sequenced input: PBMCs or T cells enriched from blood (not recorded which). Every receptor here comes from a woman in her forties or fifties who had recovered from COVID-19.

The chain employs TRBV7-9 and TRBJ1-3, with D unclear. V was clipped by 0 bases and J by 0 bases, with 6 bases between them. This CDR3 region has 15 residues. Germline-derived CDR1 and CDR2 are SEHNR and FQNEAQ (reference sequence). The CDR3 is CASSLAPSSGNTIYF. In DNA form, the CDR3 reads TGTGCCAGCAGCTTAGCGCCCAGCTCTGGAAACACCATATATTTT. The variable domain in full, with the rest retrieved from reference TRBV7-9 and TRBJ1-3, is DTGVSQNPRHKITKRGQNVTFRCDPISEHNRLYWYRQTLGQGPEFLTYFQNEAQLEKSRLLSDRFSAERPKGSFSTLEIQRTEQGDSAMYLCASSLAPSSGNTIYFGEGSWLTVV.

V usage is TRBV6-2 or TRBV6-3 and J usage is TRBJ2-3, with 9 nucleotides matching TRBD2. CDR1 is MNHEY, CDR2 SVGEGT, per germline. CDR3 length: 18 residues. With V trimmed by 0 bases and J by 2 bases, 9 bases remained unmatched. CDR3 sequence: CASSYSTSGRSYTDTQYF. The CDR3 DNA reads TGTGCCAGCAGTTACTCCACTAGCGGGCGATCCTACACAGATACGCAGTATTTT.

The chain combines TRBV12-3 or TRBV12-4 with TRBJ1-5, with a tentative D call TRBD1 (6 bases). The CDR3 length is 13 residues. Trimming pared 6 bases from V and 4 bases from J, leaving 10 bases between. The CDR3 sequence is CASSQQGNQPQHF. For the CDR3, the DNA is TGTGCCAGCAGCCAACAGGGAAATCAGCCCCAGCATTTT.

This CDR3 reads CASSEVRGPGSPLHF. In DNA form, the CDR3 reads TGTGCCAGCAGTGAAGTGAGGGGGCCCGGTTCACCCCTCCACTTT. The V gene is TRBV6-1, the J gene TRBJ1-6; 7 bases line up with TRBD1. The germline V gene has CDR1 MNHNS and CDR2 SASEGT. V shed 1 base and J 9 bases; nucleotides not matched to a gene: 6. CDR3 length: 15 amino acids.

V and J are TRBV29-1 and TRBJ2-1; TRBD2 aligns across 10 bases. Trimming cost V 0 bases and J 5 bases; bases outside gene matches: 19. This CDR3 has 20 amino acids. From germline, CDR1 is SQVTM and CDR2 ANQGSEA. CDR3 nucleotides: TGCAGCGTTGAAGATCAATATGGGACCGGACTAGCGGAGACCAACAATGAGCAGTTCTTC. Residues: CSVEDQYGTGLAETNNEQFF.

The genes are TRBV6-2 or TRBV6-3 and TRBJ1-2; 7 bases align to TRBD1. V shed 5 bases and J 4 bases; nucleotides not matched to a gene: 7. Germline V gene sequence: CDR1 MNHEY, CDR2 SVGEGT. CDR3 length: 14 residues. Here the CDR3 DNA reads TGTGCCAGCAGTGACGACAGGGATAGCTATGGCTACACCTTC. Translation: CASSDDRDSYGYTF.

The rearrangement links TRBV5-8 to TRBJ2-5; 7 bases are shared with TRBD2. Germline CDR1 SGHTS, CDR2 YDEGEE. V trimming: 4 bases; J trimming: 1 base; junction bases outside the gene matches: 4. CDR3 length equals 14 residues. Here the CDR3 reads CASSPSGIQETQYF. As DNA, the CDR3 is TGTGCCAGCAGCCCTAGCGGTATCCAAGAGACCCAGTACTTC.

The chain combines TRBV12-5 with TRBJ2-2, with D perhaps matching TRBD1 (6 bases). Germline loops: CDR1 LGHNT, CDR2 FRNRAP. This CDR3 is 20 amino acids long. V was shortened by 6 bases and J by 2 bases, with 28 bases between the two germline ends. Here the CDR3 DNA reads TGTGCTAGTGGCCCACTCGGGACAAGGGGAGTTAGTCGTAACACCGGGGAGCTGTTTTTT. Amino acid sequence: CASGPLGTRGVSRNTGELFF.

The chain carries TRBV25-1 and TRBJ2-5; D is possibly TRBD2 (7 bases). The CDR3 has 14 amino acids. Trimming stripped 0 bases from V and 5 bases from J, with 10 bases between. The germline CDR1 and CDR2 sequences are MGHDK and SYGVNS. The CDR3 spells CASSEYGGLETQYF. The DNA for the CDR3 is TGTGCCAGCAGTGAATACGGGGGGCTGGAGACCCAGTACTTC.

V and J are TRBV28 and TRBJ1-1; 7 bases fit TRBD1. V shed 5 bases and J 1 base; nucleotides not matched to a gene: 10. Germline lookup yields CDR1 MDHEN and CDR2 SYDVKM. CDR3 size: 16 residues. The CDR3: CASSQGLGTANTEAFF. In DNA form, the CDR3 reads TGTGCCAGCAGTCAAGGCTTGGGGACAGCGAACACTGAAGCTTTCTTT.

On this clone: Additional DNA sequences in this sample encode the identical CDR3. DNA of the CDR3: TGTGCCAGCAGTTTCGGAGAGACCCAGTACTTC. This sequence encodes CASSFGETQYF. The chain links TRBV28 to TRBJ2-5; D gene unclear. The CDR3 length is 11 residues. V gave up 3 bases and J gave up 4 bases, with 3 bases separating them. In germline, CDR1 is MDHEN, CDR2 SYDVKM.

The gene calls are TRBV2 and TRBJ2-7, with 10 bases aligning to TRBD2. The CDR3 loop spans 15 amino acids. V was clipped by 4 bases and J by 1 base; unmatched bases: 4. CDR1 and CDR2 (germline): SNHLY, FYNNEI. The CDR3 bases are TGTGCCAGCAGTGTCCCACTAGCGGGGTCCTACGAGCAGTACTTC. Its translation is CASSVPLAGSYEQYF.

This clone was picked up one time. The CDR3 spells CATSGGDRGSYNEQFF. CDR3 in DNA: TGTGCCACCAGTGGAGGGGACAGGGGATCCTACAATGAGCAGTTCTTC. The chain uses TRBV24-1 and TRBJ2-1, with 10 bases identical to TRBD1. The germline V gene has CDR1 KGHDR and CDR2 SFDVKD. Unmatched junction bases numbered 4, after V lost 5 bases and J lost 1 base. The CDR3 runs 16 residues.

The chain recombines TRBV14 with TRBJ1-4; 7 nucleotides line up with TRBD1. V shed 3 bases and J 3 bases; nucleotides not matched to a gene: 4. Germline V lookup: CDR1 SGHDN, CDR2 FVKESK. This CDR3 spans 15 amino acids. The CDR3 is CASSHTRGSNEKLFF. The CDR3 DNA reads as TGTGCCAGCAGCCACACCAGGGGGTCTAATGAAAAACTGTTTTTT.

This clone was counted once. J is TRBJ1-1 and V is TRBV27; D gene unclear. The CDR3 extends over 17 amino acids. Trimming removed 6 bases from V and 5 bases from J, with 25 bases in between. CDR1 and CDR2 (germline): MNHEY, SMNVEV (reference sequence). CDR3 DNA: TGTGCCAGCAGCATGGCGGAAAAATTGGACTTAGGGACTGAAGCTTTCTTT. Encoded protein: CASSMAEKLDLGTEAFF.

The rearrangement joins TRBV20-1 to TRBJ1-2; no clear D gene. Germline loops: CDR1 DFQATT, CDR2 SNEGSKA (reference sequence). V lost 3 bases and J lost 8, with 16 bases in between. The CDR3 loop spans 13 amino acids. The CDR3 DNA sequence: TGCAGTGCTAGTGGCCAGGTTACGTCCGGCTACACCTTC. Its translation: CSASGQVTSGYTF.

This chain connects TRBV7-2 to TRBJ2-1, with D possibly TRBD1 on 6 matching bases. Trimming took off 1 base at V and 8 bases at J, with 12 bases between the two ends. The CDR3 extends over 14 amino acids. Germline lookup yields CDR1 SGHTA and CDR2 FQGNSA. Written as DNA, the CDR3 is TGTGCCAGCAGCTTAGACAGGGCCGAGGATGAGCAGTTCTTC. It codes for CASSLDRAEDEQFF.

The gene calls are TRBV4-3 and TRBJ2-3, with 7 bases fitting TRBD2. Germline lookup yields CDR1 LGHNA and CDR2 YSLEER. The CDR3 spans 14 residues. V gave up 1 base and J gave up 6 bases; unmatched junction bases: 4. For the CDR3, the DNA is TGCGCCAGCAGCCAAGGCGGGAGTTCGGATACGCAGTATTTT. This gives the protein CASSQGGSSDTQYF.

This chain links TRBV6-6 with TRBJ1-1; TRBD1 aligns across 7 bases. The trim removed 6 bases at V and 3 bases at J, leaving 10 bases unmatched. CDR3 size: 15 residues. The germline gives CDR1 MNHNY, CDR2 SVGAGI (reference sequence). For the CDR3, the DNA is TGTGCCAGCAGACCCAAGGACAGGACCTACACTGAAGCTTTCTTT. Its translation: CASRPKDRTYTEAFF.

This rearrangement joins TRBV5-1 to TRBJ1-2; D is perhaps TRBD1 (6 bases). V was cut by 2 bases and J by 2 bases, with 10 bases left in between. The V gene's germline CDR1 is SGHRS and CDR2 YFSETQ. The CDR3 sequence is 14 residues long. CDR3 sequence reads: CASSFSTGNYGYTF. In nucleotides, the CDR3 is TGCGCCAGCAGCTTCTCAACAGGGAACTATGGCTACACCTTC.

The CDR3 sequence is CASRKGQATDTQYF. For the CDR3, the DNA is TGTGCCAGCAGGAAGGGACAGGCCACAGATACGCAGTATTTT. This chain connects TRBV6-5 to TRBJ2-3; the match to TRBD1 covers 8 bases. V lost 6 bases to trimming and J lost 2 bases; unmatched junction nucleotides: 4. The CDR3 runs 14 residues. Germline V gives CDR1 MNHEY, CDR2 SVGAGI.

This clone was detected once. CDR3 residues: CATSEDRGNQPQHF. CDR3 bases: TGTGCCACCAGCGAAGACAGGGGAAATCAGCCCCAGCATTTT. The chain joins TRBV15 to TRBJ1-5, with 8 bases aligning to TRBD1. Trimming took 5 bases from V and 4 from J; bases not matched to a gene: 4. Germline V gene sequence: CDR1 LNHNV, CDR2 YYDKDF (reference sequence). This CDR3 has 14 amino acids.

The rearrangement uses TRBV5-1 and TRBJ2-3, with a tentative D call TRBD2 (6 bases). Trimming shortened V by 3 bases and J by 2 bases, and 19 bases separated the two germline ends. Germline assignment: CDR1 SGHRS and CDR2 YFSETQ. This CDR3 comprises 17 residues. The CDR3 coding sequence is TGCGCCAGCAGCTCCGGTTTGTTAACGGGGGTCACAGATACGCAGTATTTT. Translation: CASSSGLLTGVTDTQYF.

The V and J genes are TRBV5-6 and TRBJ2-2; 10 nucleotides agree with TRBD2. The J segment lost 4 bases and the V segment lost 1 base, leaving 7 bases of the junction unmatched. In germline, CDR1 is SGHDT, CDR2 YYEEEE. The CDR3 contains 17 residues. CDR3 residues: CASSLLKRGGSTGELFF. Here the CDR3 DNA reads TGTGCCAGCAGCTTGTTGAAGCGGGGGGGCTCCACCGGGGAGCTGTTTTTT.

For the CDR3, the DNA is TGTGCCAGCAGCTCGGGACTAGCGGGATCACCAACCCACGGGCAGTACTTC. Protein sequence: CASSSGLAGSPTHGQYF. The V and J genes are TRBV13 and TRBJ2-7; 13 bases align to TRBD2. This CDR3 is built from 17 residues. Germline V gene data show CDR1 as PRHDT and CDR2 as FYEKMQ (reference sequence). V was pared by 4 bases and J by 9 bases, with 15 bases of the junction left unmatched.

In its sample, this clone was seen once. V and J are TRBV12-3 or TRBV12-4 and TRBJ1-5; D is uncertain. CDR3 size: 13 residues. Trimming removed 3 bases at V and 6 bases at J, with 9 bases between. CDR3 nucleotide sequence: TGTGCCAGCAGTTTCGGGGTGGCTCAGCCCCAGCATTTT. It is translated as CASSFGVAQPQHF.

The gene calls are TRBV4-3 and TRBJ1-2, with 9 bases lining up with TRBD1. Germline V CDR1 and CDR2: LGHNA, YSLEER. J gave up 2 bases and V 4 bases, and 5 bases lay outside the gene matches. The CDR3 has 15 residues. CDR3: CASSLRDRVNYGYTF. The CDR3 DNA follows: TGCGCCAGCAGCCTCCGGGACAGGGTGAACTATGGCTACACCTTC.

The chain recombines TRBV9 with TRBJ1-5; 10 nucleotides line up with TRBD1. Losses at the gene ends were 4 bases for V and 2 bases for J; bases not matched to a gene: 3. The germline V gene has CDR1 SGDLS and CDR2 YYNGEE. The CDR3 spans 15 residues. The CDR3 DNA follows: TGTGCCAGCAGCAAGACAGGGGGCGGCAATCAGCCCCAGCATTTT. Protein: CASSKTGGGNQPQHF.

The chain links TRBV7-8 to TRBJ1-5; D gene ambiguous. V was cut by 2 bases and J by 2 bases, with 10 bases left in between. Germline lookup yields CDR1 SGHVS and CDR2 FQNEAQ. The CDR3 spans 15 residues. This CDR3 is CASSLMSEGNQPQHF. CDR3 DNA sequence: TGTGCCAGCAGCTTAATGTCGGAGGGCAATCAGCCCCAGCATTTT.

The chain is built from TRBV5-4 and TRBJ1-5; maybe TRBD1 (5 bases). The germline V gene encodes CDR1 SGHNT and CDR2 YYREEE (reference sequence). The CDR3 has 16 amino acids. Deletions cut 4 bases from V and 4 bases from J, with 18 bases between. The CDR3 reads CASSRMGGGTNQPQHF. The CDR3 bases are TGTGCCAGCAGCCGTATGGGGGGGGGTACAAATCAGCCCCAGCATTTT.